The 22 T cell receptor beta chains in this list originate from one sample, sequenced in a study of molecular identifiers for immune sequencing clone quantification. TCRdb reprocessed the PCR reads via MiXCR and lists one record per CDR3 protein. The table includes about 640,000 distinct CDR3 sequences, nearly 20% detected once. The specimen was naive CD8+ T cells from blood, with Jurkat cell RNA spiked in. Subset given: FACS-sorted CD8+CD4-CCR7+CD45RA+ naive T cells. These receptor sequences come from a human donor in good health. Some libraries in this study had Jurkat cell RNA spiked in.

There are many counts of this clonotype. This chain connects TRBV5-6 to TRBJ2-7, with D hard to call. The germline V gene encodes CDR1 SGHDT and CDR2 YYEEEE. The V gene lost 1 base and the J gene lost 1 base, with 9 bases spanning the gap. This CDR3 contains 14 residues. CDR3 nucleotides: TGTGCCAGCAGCTTGTCGCCAGGATCCTACGAGCAGTACTTC. It encodes CASSLSPGSYEQYF.

As to this clonotype: A read error is possible here, since a much larger clone lies one base away. V is TRBV20-1 and J is TRBJ2-7; D might be TRBD2 (6 bases). CDR1 is DFQATT and CDR2 is SNEGSKA in the germline V gene (reference sequence). CDR3 size: 13 residues. The germline V and J ends were trimmed by 3 bases and 1 base, with 10 bases remaining between them. The CDR3 is CSASMAGSYEQYF. The CDR3 DNA reads as TGCAGTGCTAGCATGGCGGGGTCCTACGAGCAGTACTTC.

Concerning this clonotype: A clone one base away is much larger, so this may be a read error. V usage is TRBV7-9 and J usage is TRBJ2-7, with a weak D call TRBD2 (6 bases). The CDR3 is 15 residues long. The germline gives CDR1 SEHNR, CDR2 FQNEAQ (reference sequence). V lost 5 bases and J lost 7, with 21 bases in between. The CDR3 bases are TGTGCCAGCAGCCAAAGCGGGTCTACTAAGAATGAGCAGTACTTC. Translation: CASSQSGSTKNEQYF.

In the case of this clonotype: A much larger clone differs by one base, so this may be a read error. The chain uses TRBV4-3 and TRBJ1-2; no clear D. Germline V gives CDR1 LGHNA, CDR2 YSLEER. This CDR3 is 15 amino acids long. The CDR3 spells CASSQDKGPNYGFTF. CDR3 DNA sequence: TGCGCCAGCAGCCAAGACAAGGGCCCTAACTATGGCTTCACCTTC.

This clonotype was observed a handful of times. Being one base from a much bigger clone, this may be a read error. The CDR3 does not close with the conserved phenylalanine or tryptophan, likely indicating a read error. The chain employs TRBV12-3 or TRBV12-4 and TRBJ1-1; no reliable D call. The germline V and J ends were trimmed by 1 base and 0 bases, with 9 bases remaining between them. This CDR3 is 15 amino acids long. CDR3 sequence reads: CASSLGDTMNTEAFL. The CDR3, as DNA: TGTGCCAGCAGTTTAGGTGACACCATGAACACTGAAGCTTTCCTT.

This clonotype was picked up many times. V gene TRBV28 combines with J gene TRBJ1-1; D gene unclear. In germline, CDR1 is MDHEN, CDR2 SYDVKM. The V end was cut by 3 bases, the J end by 9 bases, with 11 bases between. The CDR3 loop spans 12 amino acids. The CDR3 region is CASSFSFEQAFF. The CDR3 bases are TGTGCCAGCAGTTTTTCGTTTGAGCAAGCTTTCTTT.

This clonotype was seen ten or more times. The chain is built from TRBV20-1 and TRBJ1-1; D ambiguous. Trimming shortened V by 6 bases and J by 6 bases, and 20 bases separated the two germline ends. The CDR3 consists of 14 residues. The germline gives CDR1 DFQATT, CDR2 SNEGSKA (reference sequence). CDR3: CSAAIRGGFSEAFF. CDR3 coding DNA: TGCAGTGCGGCAATACGAGGCGGGTTTTCTGAAGCTTTCTTT.

This clonotype has a count of ten or more. This chain joins TRBV9 and TRBJ1-4; D call uncertain. The length of the CDR3 is 15 residues. Germline CDR1 and CDR2: SGDLS and YYNGEE. With 7 bases removed from V and 1 base from J, the gap between germline ends came to 14 bases. The CDR3 DNA follows: TGTGCCAGCTCCCCTACCGGGAAAACTAATGAAAAACTGTTTTTT. It is translated as CASSPTGKTNEKLFF.

The chain joins TRBV19 to TRBJ1-2; the match to TRBD1 covers 8 bases. V was pared by 4 bases and J by 7 bases, with 8 bases of the junction left unmatched. The CDR3 consists of 14 residues. Germline CDR1 is LNHDA and CDR2 is SQIVND (reference sequence). The CDR3 region has the DNA TGTGCCAGTAGTACAGGGGGCGATTTGGCTGGCTACACCTTC. Its protein product is CASSTGGDLAGYTF.

This clonotype was counted at least ten times. The V call is TRBV5-1, the J call TRBJ2-5; D call uncertain. Germline V gives CDR1 SGHRS, CDR2 YFSETQ. V lost 5 bases, J lost 0 bases, and 5 bases lay in between. CDR3 length equals 12 residues. Here the CDR3 reads CASRVYQETQYF. CDR3 nucleotides: TGCGCCAGCAGGGTTTACCAAGAGACCCAGTACTTC.

This chain uses TRBV4-3 with TRBJ2-7; 8 positions agree with TRBD2. There are 18 residues in the CDR3. The J segment lost 2 bases and the V segment lost 2 bases, leaving 14 bases of the junction unmatched. In germline, CDR1 is LGHNA, CDR2 YSLEER. DNA of the CDR3: TGCGCCAGCAGCCAATTCCCAGTAGCTAGCGGGTTGACCTACGAGCAGTACTTC. Translation: CASSQFPVASGLTYEQYF.

A few counts support this clonotype. The gene calls are TRBV2 and TRBJ1-2; perhaps TRBD1 as D (5 bases). The ends were cut back, 6 bases at V and 3 bases at J, with 20 bases in the middle. From germline, CDR1 is SNHLY and CDR2 FYNNEI. This CDR3 is built from 16 residues. The CDR3 nucleotides are TGTGCCAGCAGCCCTCCCCGGGACCGGCGATACTATGGCTACACCTTC. Encoded protein: CASSPPRDRRYYGYTF.

This clonotype was seen many times. The chain is built from TRBV5-6 and TRBJ1-1; the match to TRBD1 covers 9 bases. V shed 0 bases and J 6 bases; nucleotides not matched to a gene: 3. The CDR3 runs 14 residues. Germline V gene sequence: CDR1 SGHDT, CDR2 YYEEEE. DNA for the CDR3: TGTGCCAGCAGCTTGGGACAGGGGGTAGCTGAAGCTTTCTTT. Translating gives CASSLGQGVAEAFF.

The genes are TRBV18 and TRBJ2-5; D remains unclear. CDR1 and CDR2 (germline): KGHSH, LQKENI. Trimming removed 3 bases at V and 4 bases at J, with 12 bases between. The CDR3 contains 14 residues. The CDR3 bases are TGTGCCAGCTCACCGGCGGCAGGTAGAGAGACCCAGTACTTC. This codes for CASSPAAGRETQYF. The whole variable domain, filled in from reference TRBV18 and TRBJ2-5, reads NAGVMQNPRHLVRRRGQEARLRCSPMKGHSHVYWYRQLPEEGLKFMVYLQKENIIDESGMPKERFSAEFPKEGPSILRIQQVVRGDSAAYFCASSPAAGRETQYFGPGTRLLVL.

Details on this clonotype: Germline is not matched at one junction end, which may reflect a read error. The chain combines TRBV11-3 with TRBJ2-3; 7 bases map to TRBD2. Germline CDR1 reads SGHNT; CDR2 reads YENEEA. CDR3 length: 15 residues. The CDR3 region has the DNA TGTGCCGGCAGCTCAGGGACTACAACCACAGATACGCAGTATTTT. Its protein product is CAGSSGTTTTDTQYF.

This clonotype was seen a handful of times. This CDR3 reads CASSSGQVPNSPLHF. CDR3 nucleotides: TGTGCCAGCAGCTCCGGACAGGTCCCTAATTCACCCCTCCACTTT. The J gene is TRBJ1-6, the V gene TRBV7-9, with 7 bases aligning to TRBD1. V shed 4 bases, J shed 6 bases, and the junction held 6 bases outside the gene matches. Germline V gives CDR1 SEHNR, CDR2 FQNEAQ (reference sequence). This CDR3 has 15 amino acids.

Concerning this clonotype itself: One junction end disagrees with the germline gene, perhaps due to a read error. This rearrangement joins TRBV27 to TRBJ1-5; D ambiguous. CDR1 MNHEY and CDR2 SMNVEV come from the germline V gene (reference sequence). This CDR3 is built from 15 residues. CDR3 coding DNA: TGTGCCAGCAGCGTTTCGAGTAGGGTCAATCGGCCCCAGCATTTT. Its translation is CASSVSSRVNRPQHF.

This clonotype was seen repeatedly, ten times or more. The rearrangement links TRBV6-2 or TRBV6-3 to TRBJ2-7; D may match TRBD1 or TRBD2 (5 bases each). The CDR3 runs 15 residues. Per germline, CDR1 MNHEY and CDR2 SVGEGT. Trimming cost V 3 bases and J 1 base, with 13 bases left between them. The CDR3 sequence: CASSYRDGVSYEQYF. The CDR3 DNA follows: TGTGCCAGCAGTTATCGGGACGGGGTATCCTACGAGCAGTACTTC.

This clonotype was picked up a small number of times. The chain combines TRBV27 with TRBJ2-7; D not resolved. This CDR3 comprises 15 residues. CDR1 MNHEY and CDR2 SMNVEV come from the germline V gene (reference sequence). Trimming removed 0 bases at V and 3 bases at J, with 12 bases between. CDR3 residues: CASSLSGLGNYEQYF. CDR3 bases: TGTGCCAGCAGTTTATCGGGGTTGGGGAACTACGAGCAGTACTTC.

This clonotype appeared many times. The rearrangement links TRBV5-5 to TRBJ1-1, with no clear D. This CDR3 has 14 residues. Per germline, CDR1 SGHKS and CDR2 YYEKEE (reference sequence). V lost 4 bases and J 0 bases, leaving 10 bases between the germline ends. CDR3 protein: CASSLWLVNTEAFF. For the CDR3, the DNA is TGTGCCAGCAGCCTTTGGCTTGTGAACACTGAAGCTTTCTTT.

The sample holds many counts of this clonotype. The chain links TRBV9 to TRBJ2-3; D is uncertain. This CDR3 has 13 residues. Germline CDR1 reads SGDLS; CDR2 reads YYNGEE. The V gene lost 7 bases and the J gene lost 0 bases, with 9 bases spanning the gap. CDR3 sequence (DNA): TGTGCCAGCCAAGGAGCTAGCACAGATACGCAGTATTTT. Its protein product is CASQGASTDTQYF.

This clonotype occurred many times. The J gene is TRBJ2-4, the V gene TRBV20-1; TRBD1 is a possible D gene (5 bases). The CDR3 sequence is 16 residues long. Trimming took 0 bases from V and 1 from J, leaving 13 bases between them. The germline gives CDR1 DFQATT, CDR2 SNEGSKA (reference sequence). As DNA, the CDR3 is TGCAGTGCTAGAGATTCCCAGGGCCTGGCCAAAAACATTCAGTACTTC. Translated: CSARDSQGLAKNIQYF.